This T cell receptor (beta chain) was recorded in a study of metastatic and nonmetastatic thyroid tumors. The overall study: Repertoire comparisons spanned blood and tumor or nodule tissue from malignant and benign thyroid patients.

How the authors handled the data: The authors used CDR3 differences across clinicopathological groups to build a distant-metastasis classifier for papillary thyroid cancer. TCRdb reanalyzed the PCR reads with MiXCR. The V and J calls and clone size come from TCRdb's table, not from the authors' own analysis. The sample consists of 7,000 to 9,500 clones, under 25% of them appearing once. The table lists this clone with many counts. Its antigen remains unidentified. Whole-study findings and limits: Reported TCR beta diversity, measured in blood and tumor, was significantly higher for malignant thyroid tumors than for benign nodules.

Germline V gene lookup returns CDR1 SGHTA and CDR2 FQGNSA. The V end lost 3 bases, the J end lost 4 bases, and 12 bases lay between the germline ends. The CDR3 runs to 15 residues. There were no patients who had received any treatment before thyroid surgery. The sequenced sample consisted of adjacent normal tissue. The sequence derives from a female donor with papillary thyroid cancer or a benign thyroid nodule (not recorded which). Some clones in this sample may be carry-over from other donors' samples. V gene TRBV7-2 combines with J gene TRBJ1-4; no clear D gene. The DNA for the CDR3 is TGTGCCAGCAGCTTTCTCAAGAGCTTTAATGAAAAACTGTTTTTT. Translation gives CASSFLKSFNEKLFF.